The 10 T cell receptor beta chains given below trace back to one sample, sequenced in a study of CD8 T cells in ankylosing spondylitis. Each CDR3 protein is one row after TCRdb ran MiXCR on the 5' RACE reads. The sample yields about 96,000 distinct CDR3 sequences, roughly 8.8% seen once. The material sequenced was blood, either unsorted or a sorted T cell fraction (not recorded which). The receptors originated from a male donor with ankylosing spondylitis or in good health (not recorded which).

In its sample, this clonotype was seen many times. The chain uses TRBV3-1 and TRBJ1-2; maybe TRBD1 (5 bases). CDR3 length equals 14 residues. The V end lost 11 bases, the J end lost 3 bases, and 19 bases lay between the germline ends. CDR1 and CDR2 (germline): LGHDT, YNNKEL (reference sequence). CDR3 DNA: TGTGCCGTATCCCGCGAGGGGCAGTACTATGGCTACACCTTC. Translation: CAVSREGQYYGYTF.

This clonotype was found many times. This sequence joins TRBV5-1 and TRBJ2-7, with 7 bases fitting TRBD1. V lost 6 bases to trimming and J lost 6 bases; unmatched junction nucleotides: 12. CDR3 length: 14 amino acids. Germline V lookup: CDR1 SGHRS, CDR2 YFSETQ. The CDR3 protein is CASTQTGRSLEQYF. In nucleotides, the CDR3 is TGCGCCAGCACTCAGACAGGGCGTTCCCTCGAGCAGTACTTC.

This clonotype was detected many times. This chain uses TRBV24-1 with TRBJ1-1; 8 bases fit TRBD1. Germline V gene lookup returns CDR1 KGHDR and CDR2 SFDVKD. V gave up 7 bases and J gave up 3 bases; unmatched junction bases: 3. There are 13 residues in the CDR3. CDR3 region: CATRTGGDTEAFF. CDR3 nucleotide sequence: TGTGCCACCAGAACAGGGGGAGACACTGAAGCTTTCTTT.

In its sample, this clonotype was seen many times. The chain employs TRBV28 and TRBJ2-1, with TRBD1 matching 11 bases. This CDR3 is 15 amino acids long. After removal of 1 base from V and 7 bases from J, the junction contained 3 bases not matched to a gene. Germline CDR1 is MDHEN and CDR2 is SYDVKM. CDR3 coding DNA: TGTGCCAGCAGTTTATATGGACAGGGGGCGAATGAGCAGTTCTTC. Its translation is CASSLYGQGANEQFF.

This clonotype was observed at least ten times. The chain uses TRBV7-3 and TRBJ2-5; D gene ambiguous. This CDR3 has 14 amino acids. V was trimmed by 5 bases and J by 5 bases, leaving 15 bases between them. Germline CDR1 SGHTA, CDR2 FQGTGA. The CDR3, as DNA: TGTGCCAGCAGCCGAACGTCAGCCCTGGAGACCCAGTACTTC. This codes for CASSRTSALETQYF.

This rearrangement joins TRBV7-2 to TRBJ2-5; 9 bases line up with TRBD1. CDR1 and CDR2 from the germline V gene are SGHTA and FQGNSA. The trim removed 5 bases at V and 4 bases at J, leaving 5 bases unmatched. CDR3 length equals 14 residues. The CDR3 DNA sequence: TGTGCCAGCAGCATACAGGGGGCGGGAGAGACCCAGTACTTC. Its protein product is CASSIQGAGETQYF.

This clonotype was detected ten times or more. V gene TRBV12-3 or TRBV12-4 combines with J gene TRBJ2-5; D uncertain. This CDR3 region has 14 residues. V lost 5 bases, J lost 5 bases, and 15 bases lay in between. The CDR3 protein is CASSMTVERETQYF. Here the CDR3 DNA reads TGTGCCAGCAGTATGACGGTCGAAAGGGAGACCCAGTACTTC.

This clonotype has ten or more counts. The J gene is TRBJ1-1, the V gene TRBV7-9; TRBD1 matches at 7 bases. This CDR3 has 12 residues. Germline lookup yields CDR1 SEHNR and CDR2 FQNEAQ (reference sequence). V shed 5 bases and J 7 bases; nucleotides not matched to a gene: 4. CDR3 in DNA: TGTGCCAGCAGCACGAGGGACAGTGAAGCTTTCTTT. It codes for CASSTRDSEAFF.

Of note for this clonotype: Possible read error: a much larger clone is one base away. This sequence joins TRBV29-1 and TRBJ2-1; the D is unclear. This CDR3 spans 13 amino acids. Germline values: CDR1 SQVTM, CDR2 ANQGSEA. CDR3 amino acids: CSVRSSSHNEQFF. The DNA for the CDR3 is TGCAGCGTAAGGTCAAGCTCCCACAATGAGCAGTTCTTC.

This clonotype has ten or more counts. This chain links TRBV28 with TRBJ2-7; no clear D. The CDR3 totals 17 residues. The germline gives CDR1 MDHEN, CDR2 SYDVKM. Trimming took 3 bases from V and 3 from J, leaving 21 bases between them. CDR3 loop: CASSLAWMHGGFYEQYF. For the CDR3, the DNA is TGTGCCAGCAGTTTGGCTTGGATGCACGGTGGGTTCTACGAGCAGTACTTC. Using reference TRBV28 and TRBJ2-7 for the parts outside the CDR3, the full variable domain is DVKVTQSSRYLVKRTGEKVFLECVQDMDHENMFWYRQDPGLGLRLIYFSYDVKMKEKGDIPEGYSVSREKKERFSLILESASTNQTSMYLCASSLAWMHGGFYEQYFGPGTRLTVT.